The 20 T cell receptor beta chains below all came from one sample that was sequenced in a study of shared clonotypes between healthy human individuals. Assay: immunoSEQ multiplex PCR; the TCRdb copy retains only in-frame clones and omits some. The sample yields about 1 million clones, roughly 80% seen once. Sequenced: memory CD4+ T cells sorted from blood. The subset is: CD45RA-negative fraction. All receptors derive from a man aged 18 to 29 in good health.

V and J are TRBV30 and TRBJ2-3, with D perhaps being TRBD1 or TRBD2 (5 bases each). This CDR3 comprises 15 residues. CDR1 is GTSNPN and CDR2 is SVGIG in the germline V gene (reference sequence). Between the trimmed V and J ends, which lost 0 bases and 1 base, there was a span of 11 bases. The CDR3 is CAWSVRQGGTDTQYF. CDR3 in DNA: TGTGCCTGGAGTGTGCGCCAGGGAGGCACAGATACGCAGTATTTT.

J is TRBJ1-4 and V is TRBV4-3, with D possibly TRBD1 on 6 matching bases. From germline, CDR1 is LGHNA and CDR2 YSLEER. The CDR3 runs 14 residues. V lost 4 bases and J 1 base, leaving 7 bases between the germline ends. The chain's CDR3 is CASSLRGTNEKLFF. The CDR3 DNA follows: TGCGCCAGCAGCCTCAGGGGAACTAATGAAAAACTGTTTTTT.

The chain has TRBV7-9 and TRBJ1-1; unclear D gene. Trimming took off 0 bases at V and 1 base at J, with 6 bases between the two ends. The CDR3 loop spans 14 amino acids. CDR1 and CDR2 from the germline V gene are SEHNR and FQNEAQ (reference sequence). CDR3 protein: CASSLAGPNTEAFF. The CDR3 DNA is TGTGCCAGCAGCTTAGCCGGCCCGAACACTGAAGCTTTCTTT.

CDR3 sequence reads: CASSYYGTQYF. The CDR3 region has the DNA TGTGCCAGCAGTTACTATGGGACCCAGTACTTC. The rearrangement uses TRBV6-5 and TRBJ2-5; D not resolved. The V gene lost 1 base and the J gene lost 7 bases, with 4 bases spanning the gap. CDR3 size: 11 residues. The V gene's germline CDR1 is MNHEY and CDR2 SVGAGI.

This chain joins TRBV7-6 and TRBJ2-2, with TRBD1 matching over 9 bases. V shed 0 bases, J shed 0 bases, and the junction held 2 bases outside the gene matches. The CDR3 has 17 amino acids. From germline, CDR1 is SGHVS and CDR2 FNYEAQ. CDR3 protein: CASSLARTGANTGELFF. The CDR3 DNA follows: TGTGCCAGCAGCTTAGCGCGGACAGGGGCGAACACCGGGGAGCTGTTTTTT.

The rearrangement joins TRBV11-3 to TRBJ2-5, with D possibly matching TRBD2 (6 bases). Germline lookup yields CDR1 SGHNT and CDR2 YENEEA. CDR3 length: 16 amino acids. V was shortened by 5 bases and J by 0 bases, with 16 bases between the two germline ends. In DNA form, the CDR3 reads TGTGCCAGCAGCCCAGGGACTTCCCCTAACCAAGAGACCCAGTACTTC. It codes for CASSPGTSPNQETQYF.

The chain couples TRBV9 to TRBJ1-2; D perhaps matches TRBD1 (5 bases). Deletions cut 5 bases from V and 4 bases from J, with 12 bases between. The germline V gene encodes CDR1 SGDLS and CDR2 YYNGEE. The CDR3 runs 13 residues. CDR3 DNA sequence: TGTGCCAGCAGAGGCCAGGGCTCCTATGGCTACACCTTC. It is translated as CASRGQGSYGYTF. Together with reference TRBV9 and TRBJ1-2, the CDR3 gives the full variable domain: DSGVTQTPKHLITATGQRVTLRCSPRSGDLSVYWYQQSLDQGLQFLIQYYNGEERAKGNILERFSAQQFPDLHSELNLSSLELGDSALYFCASRGQGSYGYTFGSGTRLTVV.

This chain's CDR3 is CASSYRLAGNQETQYF. The CDR3 DNA follows: TGTGCCAGCAGCTATAGACTAGCGGGAAACCAAGAGACCCAGTACTTC. The chain joins TRBV5-4 to TRBJ2-5; 11 nucleotides align to TRBD2. V lost 3 bases and J lost 0; bases outside the gene matches: 4. Germline V gene data show CDR1 as SGHNT and CDR2 as YYREEE (reference sequence). The CDR3 spans 16 residues.

CDR3 nucleotide sequence: TGTGCCAGCAGCTCTCTCGGGAACACTGAAGCTTTCTTT. Amino acid sequence: CASSSLGNTEAFF. The chain is built from TRBV7-6 and TRBJ1-1; unclear D gene. CDR1 and CDR2 from the germline V gene are SGHVS and FNYEAQ. V was pared by 4 bases and J by 1 base, with 7 bases between. This CDR3 has 13 residues.

V and J are TRBV29-1 and TRBJ2-7; a weak D match, TRBD2 (6 bases). CDR1 and CDR2 (germline): SQVTM, ANQGSEA. The ends were cut back, 4 bases at V and 7 bases at J, with 20 bases in the middle. This CDR3 has 14 residues. Here the CDR3 DNA reads TGCAGCGTTGGTGGTATTGGAGGGATCGGAGAGCAGTACTTC. This gives the protein CSVGGIGGIGEQYF.

In this sample, this clone turned up once. V and J are TRBV10-3 and TRBJ2-3, with 9 nucleotides matching TRBD2. The CDR3 is made up of 14 amino acids. Looked up from germline, CDR1 is ENHRY and CDR2 is SYGVKD. V shed 9 bases and J 0 bases; nucleotides not matched to a gene: 4. The CDR3 spells CAMREGPSTDTQYF. CDR3 DNA sequence: TGTGCCATGCGGGAGGGCCCAAGCACAGATACGCAGTATTTT.

Note on this clone: The same CDR3 can be traced to other DNA sequences in this sample. The CDR3 reads CASSLEQVSYEQYF. CDR3 in DNA: TGCGCCAGCAGCTTGGAGCAGGTCTCCTACGAGCAGTACTTC. V and J are TRBV5-1 and TRBJ2-7; the D is unclear. Germline V gives CDR1 SGHRS, CDR2 YFSETQ. This CDR3 has 14 residues. Trimming took 0 bases from V and 0 from J, leaving 7 bases between them.

The chain uses TRBV6-5 and TRBJ2-7; TRBD2 matches at 9 bases. With 6 bases clipped from V and 5 bases from J, the junction kept 8 bases outside the gene matches. The CDR3 sequence is 14 residues long. Per germline, CDR1 MNHEY and CDR2 SVGAGI. This CDR3 reads CASSQGLAYHEQYF. In nucleotides, the CDR3 is TGTGCCAGCAGCCAGGGACTAGCTTACCACGAGCAGTACTTC.

The chain is built from TRBV5-6 and TRBJ2-2, with D possibly TRBD2 on 6 matching bases. V shed 3 bases and J shed 0 bases, with 9 bases lying between them. CDR1 is SGHDT and CDR2 is YYEEEE in the germline V gene. The CDR3 is made up of 15 amino acids. CDR3 bases: TGTGCCAGCAGCTCGGGAGCTCCGAACACCGGGGAGCTGTTTTTT. Residues: CASSSGAPNTGELFF.

This clone appeared once. This chain joins TRBV20-1 and TRBJ2-1; D call uncertain. The CDR3 runs to 11 residues. The germline CDR1 and CDR2 sequences are DFQATT and SNEGSKA (reference sequence). Trimming removed 5 bases from V and 7 bases from J, with 9 bases in between. The CDR3 loop reads CSAPRPNEQFF. CDR3 DNA: TGCAGTGCTCCTCGACCAAATGAGCAGTTCTTC.

The chain carries TRBV11-3 and TRBJ2-3, with TRBD2 identical over 8 bases. V was clipped by 6 bases and J by 4 bases; unmatched bases: 9. CDR1 is SGHNT, CDR2 YENEEA, per germline. CDR3 length: 15 residues. CDR3 sequence (DNA): TGTGCCAGCAGGGTCGGACTAGCTCTTGCAGATACGCAGTATTTT. It codes for CASRVGLALADTQYF.

The chain has TRBV30 and TRBJ2-5; 9 nucleotides agree with TRBD2. V lost 8 bases, J lost 0 bases, and 7 bases stayed unmatched. Per the germline V gene, CDR1 is GTSNPN and CDR2 is SVGIG (reference sequence). This CDR3 comprises 14 residues. The CDR3 sequence: CALLAGNNQETQYF. The CDR3 DNA reads as TGTGCCCTTCTAGCGGGGAACAACCAAGAGACCCAGTACTTC.

The CDR3 coding sequence is TGTGCCAGCAACCCACTAGCGGGCTCCTACGAGCAGTACTTC. Amino acids: CASNPLAGSYEQYF. The genes are TRBV6-1 and TRBJ2-5; 9 bases are a match to TRBD2. Near its end, the DNA agrees better with TRBJ2-7, so the J call may be wrong. From germline, CDR1 is MNHNS and CDR2 SASEGT. This CDR3 contains 14 residues.

The chain joins TRBV2 to TRBJ1-1; D ambiguous. CDR3 length: 16 residues. The germline V gene encodes CDR1 SNHLY and CDR2 FYNNEI. Deletions cut 8 bases from V and 4 bases from J, with 23 bases between. The CDR3 coding sequence is TGTGCCAGCGCAGACGATCCCGGGATAGGAGGCACTGAAGCTTTCTTT. The encoded protein is CASADDPGIGGTEAFF.

Notes on this clone: Other DNA sequences in the same sample also yield this CDR3. J is TRBJ2-5 and V is TRBV28, with TRBD1 matching over 7 bases. The DNA end is more similar to TRBJ2-7, so the J call may be wrong. Per the germline V gene, CDR1 is MDHEN and CDR2 is SYDVKM. The CDR3 spans 14 residues. This CDR3 reads CASSSGTVPYEQYF. Here the CDR3 DNA reads TGTGCCAGCAGTTCAGGGACAGTCCCTTACGAGCAGTACTTC.